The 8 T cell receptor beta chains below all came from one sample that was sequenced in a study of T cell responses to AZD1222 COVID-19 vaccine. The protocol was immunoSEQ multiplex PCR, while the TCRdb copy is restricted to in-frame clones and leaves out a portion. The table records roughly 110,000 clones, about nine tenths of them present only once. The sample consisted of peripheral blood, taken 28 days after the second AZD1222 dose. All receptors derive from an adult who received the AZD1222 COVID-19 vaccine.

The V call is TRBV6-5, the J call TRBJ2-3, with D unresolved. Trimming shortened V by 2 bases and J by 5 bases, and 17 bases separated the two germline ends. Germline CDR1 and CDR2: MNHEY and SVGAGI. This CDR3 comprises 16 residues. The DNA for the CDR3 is TGTGCCAGCAGTTACCTGGATTCTCAGGTCGGAGATACGCAGTATTTT. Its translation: CASSYLDSQVGDTQYF.

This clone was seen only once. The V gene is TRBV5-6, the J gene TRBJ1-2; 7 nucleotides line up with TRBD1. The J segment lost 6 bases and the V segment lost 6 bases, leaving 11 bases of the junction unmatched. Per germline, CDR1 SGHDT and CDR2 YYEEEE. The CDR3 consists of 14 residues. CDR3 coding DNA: TGTGCCAGCACCCTAGTGGACAGGTCCGATGGCTACACCTTC. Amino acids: CASTLVDRSDGYTF.

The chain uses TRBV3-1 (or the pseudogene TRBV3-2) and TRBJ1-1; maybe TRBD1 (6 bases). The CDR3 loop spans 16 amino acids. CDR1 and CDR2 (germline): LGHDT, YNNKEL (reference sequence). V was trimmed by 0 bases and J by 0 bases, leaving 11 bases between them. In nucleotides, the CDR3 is TGTGCCAGCAGCCAAGATAGGACAGCGTTGAACACTGAAGCTTTCTTT. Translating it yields CASSQDRTALNTEAFF.

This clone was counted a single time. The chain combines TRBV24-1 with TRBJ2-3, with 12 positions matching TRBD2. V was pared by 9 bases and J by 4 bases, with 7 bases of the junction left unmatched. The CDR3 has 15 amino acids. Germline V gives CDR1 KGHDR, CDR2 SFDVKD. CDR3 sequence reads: CATGLAGGNSDTQYF. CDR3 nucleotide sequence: TGTGCCACCGGCCTAGCGGGGGGGAACTCAGATACGCAGTATTTT.

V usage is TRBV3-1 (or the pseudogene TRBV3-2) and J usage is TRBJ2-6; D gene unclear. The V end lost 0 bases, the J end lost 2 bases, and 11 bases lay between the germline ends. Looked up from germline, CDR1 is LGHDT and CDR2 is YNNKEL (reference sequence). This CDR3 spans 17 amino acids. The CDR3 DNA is TGTGCCAGCAGCCAAGACACTTGGACGGCTGGGGCCAACGTCCTGACTTTC. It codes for CASSQDTWTAGANVLTF.

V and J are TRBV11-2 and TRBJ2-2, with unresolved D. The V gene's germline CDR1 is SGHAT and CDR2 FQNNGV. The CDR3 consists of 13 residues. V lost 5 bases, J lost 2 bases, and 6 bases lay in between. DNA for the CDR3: TGTGCCAGCAGCGTCCTAAACACCGGGGAGCTGTTTTTT. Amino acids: CASSVLNTGELFF. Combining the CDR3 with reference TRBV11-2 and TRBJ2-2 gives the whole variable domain EAGVAQSPRYKIIEKRQSVAFWCNPISGHATLYWYQQILGQGPKLLIQFQNNGVVDDSQLPKDRFSAERLKGVDSTLKIQPAKLEDSAVYLCASSVLNTGELFFGEGSRLTVL.

The CDR3, as DNA: TGCGCCAGCAGCTTGCGGTCTAGCGGGGGCACAGATACGCAGTATTTT. Protein: CASSLRSSGGTDTQYF. This chain links TRBV5-1 with TRBJ2-3, with 9 bases that match TRBD2. The germline gives CDR1 SGHRS, CDR2 YFSETQ. The CDR3 has 16 amino acids. After removal of 1 base from V and 1 base from J, the junction contained 4 bases not matched to a gene.

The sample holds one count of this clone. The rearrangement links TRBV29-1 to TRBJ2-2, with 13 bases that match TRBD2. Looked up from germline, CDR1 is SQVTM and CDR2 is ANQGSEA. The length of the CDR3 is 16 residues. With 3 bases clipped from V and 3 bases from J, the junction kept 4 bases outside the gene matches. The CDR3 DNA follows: TGCAGCGTTGAGGGAGGACTAGCGGGGGACACCGGGGAGCTGTTTTTT. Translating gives CSVEGGLAGDTGELFF.